These 4 T cell receptor beta chains were all obtained from the same sample, sequenced in a study of blood T cell repertoires in COVID-19. TCRdb keeps only in-frame clones here, not all; method: immunoSEQ multiplex PCR. The sample carries some 190,000 clones, more than 75% recorded once. The specimen was PBMCs or T cells enriched from blood (not recorded which). The receptors here all came from a man younger than 45 with acute COVID-19.

The chain carries TRBV19 and TRBJ1-6, with D perhaps matching TRBD1 (6 bases). Germline-derived CDR1 and CDR2 are LNHDA and SQIVND (reference sequence). Trimming took 7 bases from V and 4 from J, leaving 14 bases between them. The CDR3 contains 15 residues. CDR3 region: CASTFGQSYNSPLHF. Here the CDR3 DNA reads TGTGCCAGTACCTTCGGACAGAGTTATAATTCACCCCTCCACTTT.

V is TRBV18 and J is TRBJ2-4; 10 bases agree with TRBD1. The CDR3 runs 15 residues. V shed 5 bases, J shed 2 bases, and the junction held 3 bases outside the gene matches. Germline values: CDR1 KGHSH, CDR2 LQKENI. The CDR3 nucleotides read TGTGCCAGCTCAATGGGACAGGGGTCCAAAAACATTCAGTACTTC. It codes for CASSMGQGSKNIQYF.

The chain combines TRBV28 with TRBJ1-1, with TRBD1 as a possible D gene (6 bases). This CDR3 has 13 amino acids. Deletions cut 7 bases from V and 5 bases from J, with 14 bases between. CDR1 and CDR2 from the germline V gene are MDHEN and SYDVKM. As DNA, the CDR3 is TGTGCCAGCAACCGGCAGGGGAAGACTGAAGCTTTCTTT. It specifies CASNRQGKTEAFF.

This rearrangement joins TRBV9 to TRBJ1-2; D may be TRBD1 (5 bases). Trimming left V 1 base short and J 5 bases short, with 18 bases between. The CDR3 has 16 residues. Germline lookup yields CDR1 SGDLS and CDR2 YYNGEE. CDR3 sequence reads: CASSVHLGGSQYGYTF. The CDR3 DNA is TGTGCCAGCAGCGTACATTTGGGGGGGTCTCAGTATGGCTACACCTTC.